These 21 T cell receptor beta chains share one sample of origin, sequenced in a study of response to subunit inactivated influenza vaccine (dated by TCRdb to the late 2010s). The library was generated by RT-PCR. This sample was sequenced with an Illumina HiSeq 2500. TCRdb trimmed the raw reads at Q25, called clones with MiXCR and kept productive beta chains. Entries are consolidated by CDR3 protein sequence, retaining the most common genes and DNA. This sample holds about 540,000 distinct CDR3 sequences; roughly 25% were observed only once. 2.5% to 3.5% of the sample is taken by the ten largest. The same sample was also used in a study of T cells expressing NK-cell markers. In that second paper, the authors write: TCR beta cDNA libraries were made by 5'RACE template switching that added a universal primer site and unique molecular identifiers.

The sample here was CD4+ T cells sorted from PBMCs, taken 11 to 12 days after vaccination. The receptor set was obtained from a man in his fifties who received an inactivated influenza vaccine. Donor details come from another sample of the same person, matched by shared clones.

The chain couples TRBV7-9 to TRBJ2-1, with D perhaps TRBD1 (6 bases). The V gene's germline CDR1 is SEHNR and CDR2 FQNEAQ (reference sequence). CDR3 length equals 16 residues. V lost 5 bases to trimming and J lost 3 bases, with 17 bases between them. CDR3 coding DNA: TGTGCCAGCAGCCCACAGGGAAGTAAGGTCTACAATGAGCAGTTCTTC. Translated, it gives CASSPQGSKVYNEQFF.

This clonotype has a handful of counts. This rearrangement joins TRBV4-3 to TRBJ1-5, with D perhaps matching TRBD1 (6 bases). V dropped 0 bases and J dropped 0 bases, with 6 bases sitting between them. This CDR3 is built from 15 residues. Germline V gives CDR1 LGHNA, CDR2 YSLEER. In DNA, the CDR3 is TGCGCCAGCAGCCAAGAACAGGGTAGCAATCAGCCCCAGCATTTT. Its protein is CASSQEQGSNQPQHF.

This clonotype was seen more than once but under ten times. CDR3 in DNA: TGTGCCAGCAGCCCAAAACATCAAGAGACCCAGTACTTC. It encodes CASSPKHQETQYF. The chain is built from TRBV7-2 and TRBJ2-5; D remains ambiguous. CDR1 is SGHTA and CDR2 is FQGNSA in the germline V gene. Trimming stripped 5 bases from V and 2 bases from J, with 9 bases between. The CDR3 contains 13 residues.

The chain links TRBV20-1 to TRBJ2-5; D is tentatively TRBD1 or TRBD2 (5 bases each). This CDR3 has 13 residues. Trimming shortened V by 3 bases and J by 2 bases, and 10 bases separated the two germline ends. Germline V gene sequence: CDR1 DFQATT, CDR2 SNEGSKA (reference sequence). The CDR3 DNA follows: TGCAGTGCTAGGGGGCGGGCTCAAGAGACCCAGTACTTC. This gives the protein CSARGRAQETQYF.

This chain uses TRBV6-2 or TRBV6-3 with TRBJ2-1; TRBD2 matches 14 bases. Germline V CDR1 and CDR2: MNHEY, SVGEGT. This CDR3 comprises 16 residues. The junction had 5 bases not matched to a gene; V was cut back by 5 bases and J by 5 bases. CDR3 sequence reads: CASSAPGLAGDNEQFF. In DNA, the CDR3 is TGTGCCAGCAGTGCCCCGGGACTAGCGGGAGACAATGAGCAGTTCTTC.

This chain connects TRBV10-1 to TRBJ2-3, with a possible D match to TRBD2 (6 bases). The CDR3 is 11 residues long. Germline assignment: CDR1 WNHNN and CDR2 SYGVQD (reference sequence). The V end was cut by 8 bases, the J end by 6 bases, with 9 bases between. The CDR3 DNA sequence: TGCGCCAGCGGACGGGGGGATACGCAGTATTTT. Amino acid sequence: CASGRGDTQYF.

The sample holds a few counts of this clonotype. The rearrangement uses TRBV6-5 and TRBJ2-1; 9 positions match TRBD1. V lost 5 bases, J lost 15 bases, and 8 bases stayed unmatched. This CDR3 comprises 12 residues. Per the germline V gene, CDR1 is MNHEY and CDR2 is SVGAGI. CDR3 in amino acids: CASSHNRDRVFF. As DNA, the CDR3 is TGTGCCAGCAGTCATAACCGGGACAGGGTGTTCTTC.

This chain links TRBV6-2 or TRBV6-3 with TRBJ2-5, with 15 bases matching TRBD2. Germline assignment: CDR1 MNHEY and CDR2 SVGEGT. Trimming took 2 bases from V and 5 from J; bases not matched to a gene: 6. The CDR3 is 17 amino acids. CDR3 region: CASSYPGLAGGSETQYF. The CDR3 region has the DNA TGTGCCAGCAGTTACCCTGGACTAGCGGGAGGGTCTGAGACCCAGTACTTC.

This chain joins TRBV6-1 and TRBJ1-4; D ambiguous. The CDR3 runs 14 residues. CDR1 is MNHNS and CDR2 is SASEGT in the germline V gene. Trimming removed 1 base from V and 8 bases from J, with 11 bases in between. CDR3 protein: CASSEVGQGEKLFF. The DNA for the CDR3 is TGTGCCAGCAGTGAAGTCGGGCAAGGCGAAAAACTGTTTTTT.

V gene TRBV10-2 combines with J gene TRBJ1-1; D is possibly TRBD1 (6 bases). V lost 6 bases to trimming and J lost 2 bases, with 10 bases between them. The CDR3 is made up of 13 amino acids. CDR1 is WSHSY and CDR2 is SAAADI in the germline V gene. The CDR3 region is CASRQTGNTEAFF. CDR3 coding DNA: TGCGCCAGCAGACAGACAGGTAACACTGAAGCTTTCTTT.

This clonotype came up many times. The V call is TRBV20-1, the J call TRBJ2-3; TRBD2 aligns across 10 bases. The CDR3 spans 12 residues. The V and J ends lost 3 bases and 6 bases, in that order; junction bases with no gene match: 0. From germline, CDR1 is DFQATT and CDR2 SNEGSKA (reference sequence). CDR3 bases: TGCAGTGCTAGGGGACTAGCGGATACGCAGTATTTT. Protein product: CSARGLADTQYF.

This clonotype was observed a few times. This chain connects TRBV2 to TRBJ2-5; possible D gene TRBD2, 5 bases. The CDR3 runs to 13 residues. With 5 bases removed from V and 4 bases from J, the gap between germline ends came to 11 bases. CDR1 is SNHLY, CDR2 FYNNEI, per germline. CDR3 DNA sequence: TGTGCCAGCAGTTCCGGTGAGGGAGAGACCCAGTACTTC. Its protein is CASSSGEGETQYF.

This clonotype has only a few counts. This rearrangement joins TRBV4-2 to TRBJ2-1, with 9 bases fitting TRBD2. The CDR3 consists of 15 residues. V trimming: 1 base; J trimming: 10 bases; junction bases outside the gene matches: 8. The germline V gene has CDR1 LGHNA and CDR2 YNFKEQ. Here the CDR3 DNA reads TGTGCCAGCAGCCAAGTAAGCGGGGGGTCCGGCGAGCAGTTCTTC. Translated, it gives CASSQVSGGSGEQFF.

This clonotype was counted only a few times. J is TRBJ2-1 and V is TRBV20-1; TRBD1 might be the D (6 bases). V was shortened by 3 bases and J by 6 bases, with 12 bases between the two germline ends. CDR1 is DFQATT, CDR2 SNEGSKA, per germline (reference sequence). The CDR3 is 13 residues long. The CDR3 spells CSARWQGINEQFF. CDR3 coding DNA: TGCAGTGCTAGGTGGCAGGGGATCAATGAGCAGTTCTTC.

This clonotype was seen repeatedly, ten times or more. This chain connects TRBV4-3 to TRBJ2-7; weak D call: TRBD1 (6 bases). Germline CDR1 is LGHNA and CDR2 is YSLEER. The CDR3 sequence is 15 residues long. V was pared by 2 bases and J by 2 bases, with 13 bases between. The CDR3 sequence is CASSQQGKGAYEQYF. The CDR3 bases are TGCGCCAGCAGCCAACAGGGGAAGGGCGCCTACGAGCAGTACTTC.

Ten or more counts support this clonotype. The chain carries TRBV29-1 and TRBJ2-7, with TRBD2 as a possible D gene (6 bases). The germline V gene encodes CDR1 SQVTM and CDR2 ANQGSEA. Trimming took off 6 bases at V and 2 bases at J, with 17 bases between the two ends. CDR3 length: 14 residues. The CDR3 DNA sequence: TGCAGCGTGACTGGGGGGACCGAAACCTACGAGCAGTACTTC. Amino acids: CSVTGGTETYEQYF.

As DNA, the CDR3 is TGTGCCAGCAGCTTGGCCAAGTTTTCCGGGGCTAGCAATCAGCCCCAGCATTTT. Its protein is CASSLAKFSGASNQPQHF. The V gene is TRBV5-6, the J gene TRBJ1-5, with TRBD1 as a possible D gene (5 bases). This CDR3 is built from 18 residues. Trimming cost V 0 bases and J 0 bases, with 16 bases left between them. Germline V gene sequence: CDR1 SGHDT, CDR2 YYEEEE.

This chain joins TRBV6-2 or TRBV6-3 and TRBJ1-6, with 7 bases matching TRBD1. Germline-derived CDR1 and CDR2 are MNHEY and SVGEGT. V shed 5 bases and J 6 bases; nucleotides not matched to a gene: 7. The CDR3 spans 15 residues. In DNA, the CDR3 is TGTGCCAGCAGTCCAAGGACAGGTGCTAATTCACCCCTCCACTTT. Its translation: CASSPRTGANSPLHF.

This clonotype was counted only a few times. Written as DNA, the CDR3 is TGCGCCAGCAGCGCCGGCAGTTATAATGAAAAACTGTTTTTT. Protein sequence: CASSAGSYNEKLFF. J is TRBJ1-4 and V is TRBV4-3; D ambiguous. This CDR3 comprises 14 residues. The V gene's germline CDR1 is LGHNA and CDR2 YSLEER. V lost 5 bases to trimming and J lost 4 bases, with 11 bases between them.

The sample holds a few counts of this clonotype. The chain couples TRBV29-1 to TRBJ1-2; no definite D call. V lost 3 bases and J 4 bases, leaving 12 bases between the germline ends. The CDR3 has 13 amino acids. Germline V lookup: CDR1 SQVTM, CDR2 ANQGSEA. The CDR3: CSVEKGRSYGYTF. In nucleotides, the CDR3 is TGCAGCGTTGAGAAAGGACGGAGCTATGGCTACACCTTC.

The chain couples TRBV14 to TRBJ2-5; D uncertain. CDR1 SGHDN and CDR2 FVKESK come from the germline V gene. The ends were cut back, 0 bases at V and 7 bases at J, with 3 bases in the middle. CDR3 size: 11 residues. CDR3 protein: CASSQDRTQYF. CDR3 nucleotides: TGTGCCAGCAGCCAAGACCGGACCCAGTACTTC.